Listed below are T cell receptor beta chains from one sample, sequenced in a study of blood T cell repertoires in COVID-19. Sequenced by immunoSEQ multiplex PCR; TCRdb stores in-frame clones only, minus some. The sample lists some 190,000 clones, roughly 81% seen once, with 5.1% in the top ten. The sequenced sample was peripheral blood. The receptors here all came from a woman in her 70s with active or convalescent COVID-19. CDR3s include the opening cysteine and the closing phenylalanine or tryptophan. A D gene is named only where the DNA matches it firmly. Expanded clones are given a class, and other clones once, few, many or no size at all.

v_gene	d_gene	j_gene	abundance	CDR3aa	CDR3nt
TRBV11-3	NA	TRBJ2-3	once	CASSFGGGGADTQYF	TGTGCCAGCAGCTTCGGAGGGGGAGGGGCAGATACGCAGTATTTT
TRBV10-1	NA	TRBJ2-3	NA	CASSVLTDTQYF	TGCGCCAGCAGTGTTCTCACAGATACGCAGTATTTT
TRBV4-2	TRBD1	TRBJ2-3	NA	CASSSVPGQGADTQYF	TGTGCCAGCAGCTCGGTCCCGGGACAGGGGGCAGATACGCAGTATTTT
TRBV5-1	TRBD2	TRBJ2-1	NA	CASSLSGIQGEQFF	TGCGCCAGCAGCCTTAGCGGGATTCAGGGTGAGCAGTTCTTC
TRBV2	TRBD2	TRBJ2-7	NA	CASSQGLAGGPAYEQYF	TGTGCCAGCAGTCAGGGACTAGCGGGAGGGCCTGCCTACGAGCAGTACTTC
TRBV7-3	TRBD2	TRBJ2-3	NA	CASSPGTSAHTDTQYF	TGTGCCAGCAGCCCCGGGACTAGCGCACACACAGATACGCAGTATTTT
TRBV6-5	TRBD1	TRBJ1-5	once	CASTPGQGGQPQHF	TGTGCCAGCACTCCCGGACAGGGAGGGCAGCCCCAGCATTTT
TRBV5-1	NA	TRBJ2-2	NA	CASSLLGGESGELFF	TGCGCCAGCAGCTTGTTGGGGGGAGAGTCCGGGGAGCTGTTTTTT
TRBV29-1	TRBD1	TRBJ2-7	NA	CSVKIGTGAREQYF	TGCAGCGTTAAAATAGGGACAGGAGCACGCGAGCAGTACTTC
TRBV5-1	TRBD2	TRBJ2-7	NA	CASSPQPAGADEQYF	TGCGCCAGCAGCCCGCAACCGGCGGGAGCGGACGAGCAGTACTTC
TRBV5-6	TRBD1	TRBJ2-7	NA	CASSSLTGTYEQYF	TGTGCCAGCAGCTCGTTGACAGGGACGTACGAGCAGTACTTC
TRBV21-1	NA	TRBJ2-2	NA	CASSKQKNTGELFF	TGTGCCAGCAGCAAACAGAAGAACACCGGGGAGCTGTTTTTT
TRBV2	TRBD1	TRBJ1-4	NA	CASRDRGQANEKLFF	TGTGCCAGCAGGGACAGGGGTCAGGCTAATGAAAAACTGTTTTTT
TRBV3-1/TRBV3-2	NA	TRBJ2-3	NA	CASSQDTISDYQYF	TGTGCCAGCAGCCAAGATACTATTTCCGACTACCAGTATTTT
TRBV20-1	NA	TRBJ2-7	NA	CSALGVDKQYF	TGCAGTGCGCTAGGGGTGGATAAGCAGTACTTC
TRBV4-2	TRBD2	TRBJ2-1	NA	CASSRTGTSDYNEQFF	TGTGCCAGCAGCCGAACCGGGACTAGCGACTACAATGAGCAGTTCTTC
TRBV6-5	TRBD2	TRBJ2-1	NA	CASSLGLAGNEQFF	TGTGCCAGCAGTCTAGGACTAGCTGGAAATGAGCAGTTCTTC